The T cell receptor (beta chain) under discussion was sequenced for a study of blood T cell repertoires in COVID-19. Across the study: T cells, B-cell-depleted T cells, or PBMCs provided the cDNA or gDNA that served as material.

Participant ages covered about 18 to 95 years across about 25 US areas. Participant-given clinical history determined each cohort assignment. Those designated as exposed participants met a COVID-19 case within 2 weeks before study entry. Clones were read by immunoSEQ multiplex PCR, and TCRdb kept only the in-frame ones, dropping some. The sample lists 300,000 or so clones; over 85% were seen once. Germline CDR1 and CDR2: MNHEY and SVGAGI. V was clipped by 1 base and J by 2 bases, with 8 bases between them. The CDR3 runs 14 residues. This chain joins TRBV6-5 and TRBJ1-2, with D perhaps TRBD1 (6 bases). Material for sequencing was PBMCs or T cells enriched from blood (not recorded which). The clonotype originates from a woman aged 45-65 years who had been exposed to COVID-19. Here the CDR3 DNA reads TGTGCCAGCAGTTACTTGCAGGGGAACTATGGCTACACCTTC. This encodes CASSYLQGNYGYTF.